The 8 T cell receptor beta chains reported below all come from one sample, sequenced in a study of identical twins. MiXCR, run by TCRdb on the 5' RACE reads, gives a single entry per CDR3 protein. This table holds about 690,000 distinct CDR3 sequences, 6.1% found once. What was sequenced was naive T cells sorted from blood. These receptors all come from a man aged 18 to 30 in good health.

At least ten counts were recorded for this clonotype. CDR3 coding DNA: TGTGCCAGCGGTCTCGGGCGAGCTGAGCAGTTCTTC. It is translated as CASGLGRAEQFF. The chain is built from TRBV3-1 and TRBJ2-1; no clear D gene. V lost 8 bases to trimming and J lost 9 bases, with 14 bases between them. The V gene's germline CDR1 is LGHDT and CDR2 YNNKEL (reference sequence). The CDR3 sequence is 12 residues long.

In its sample, this clonotype was seen a few times. V gene TRBV9 combines with J gene TRBJ1-2; D uncertain. The V and J ends lost 3 bases and 4 bases respectively, with 16 bases between them. The length of the CDR3 is 15 residues. Germline CDR1 and CDR2: SGDLS and YYNGEE. CDR3 region: CASSGHDTRGYGYTF. The CDR3 nucleotides are TGTGCCAGCAGCGGACACGACACCCGCGGCTATGGCTACACCTTC.

This chain joins TRBV5-1 and TRBJ1-5; tentative D call: TRBD1 (6 bases). Trimming removed 4 bases at V and 7 bases at J, with 12 bases between. In germline, CDR1 is SGHRS, CDR2 YFSETQ. The CDR3 totals 13 residues. CDR3 sequence (DNA): TGCGCCAGCAGCGGCGGGGGCCCCCAGCCCCAGCATTTT. This gives the protein CASSGGGPQPQHF.

This clonotype showed up just a few times. The chain carries TRBV9 and TRBJ1-5, with D maybe TRBD1 (6 bases). CDR1 SGDLS and CDR2 YYNGEE come from the germline V gene. The CDR3 has 14 residues. With 1 base removed from V and 4 bases from J, the gap between germline ends came to 9 bases. The CDR3 spells CASSVSGANQPQHF. As DNA, the CDR3 is TGTGCCAGCAGCGTATCGGGGGCAAATCAGCCCCAGCATTTT.

This clonotype turned up a few times. This rearrangement joins TRBV5-4 to TRBJ2-1; 13 nucleotides line up with TRBD2. J was trimmed by 7 bases and V by 0 bases; bases with no gene match: 7. The germline CDR1 and CDR2 sequences are SGHNT and YYREEE (reference sequence). The CDR3 loop spans 17 amino acids. The CDR3 coding sequence is TGTGCCAGCAGCTTGGGGCCCCCGGGACTAGCGGGAAATGAGCAGTTCTTC. It codes for CASSLGPPGLAGNEQFF.

This clonotype was seen many times. The chain couples TRBV7-9 to TRBJ2-1; 7 bases are shared with TRBD2. Germline V gene data show CDR1 as SEHNR and CDR2 as FQNEAQ (reference sequence). The CDR3 spans 14 residues. V lost 5 bases and J lost 4; bases outside the gene matches: 5. The CDR3 sequence is CASSTQAGYNEQFF. DNA for the CDR3: TGTGCCAGCAGCACGCAAGCGGGGTACAATGAGCAGTTCTTC.

This chain joins TRBV21-1 and TRBJ2-3. TRBV21-1 is a pseudogene segment. The CDR3 is made up of 15 amino acids. The CDR3 region is CASSKGVGMPDTQYF. As DNA, the CDR3 is TGTGCCAGCAGCAAAGGGGTAGGGATGCCAGATACGCAGTATTTT.

This clonotype has only a few counts. The chain couples TRBV10-3 to TRBJ2-5, with TRBD1 matching over 10 bases. Per germline, CDR1 ENHRY and CDR2 SYGVKD. The length of the CDR3 is 14 residues. With V trimmed by 10 bases and J by 0 bases, 5 bases remained unmatched. The CDR3 bases are TGTGCCACCCGGGACAGGGGCGACCAAGAGACCCAGTACTTC. It translates to CATRDRGDQETQYF.